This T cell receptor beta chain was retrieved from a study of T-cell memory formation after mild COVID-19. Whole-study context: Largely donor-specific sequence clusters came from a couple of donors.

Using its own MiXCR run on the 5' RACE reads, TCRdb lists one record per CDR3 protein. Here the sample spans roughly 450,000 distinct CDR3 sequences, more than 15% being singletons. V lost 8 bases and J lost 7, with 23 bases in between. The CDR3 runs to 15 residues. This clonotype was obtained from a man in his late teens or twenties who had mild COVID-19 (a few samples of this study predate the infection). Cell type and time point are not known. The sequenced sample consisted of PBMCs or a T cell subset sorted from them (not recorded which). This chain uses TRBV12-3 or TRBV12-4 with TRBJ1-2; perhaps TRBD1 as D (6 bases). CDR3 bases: TGTGCCAGCGCTTCTCAGGGGTCCCCTGGTGGTGGCTACACCTTC. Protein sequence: CASASQGSPGGGYTF.